Listed below are T cell receptor beta chains from one sample, sequenced in a study of blood T cell repertoires in COVID-19. TCRdb's table, derived via immunoSEQ multiplex PCR, lists solely in-frame clones and lacks some. This sample has some 40,000 clones; 88% occur once, and the top ten carry about 9.8%. Sequenced input: peripheral blood. The receptors come from a human donor in a cohort sampled during active COVID-19. The CDR3 runs from the conserved cysteine through the conserved F or W. The order of the fields is clone size, V gene, J gene, D gene, CDR3 protein, CDR3 DNA. The D gene is left open where the match is weak. Only part of the rows carry a size: once, few, many, or a class if the clone is expanded.

clone_size: NA
v_call: TRBV29-1
j_call: TRBJ1-1
d_call: TRBD1
cdr3_aa: CSVDWTGAGTEAFF
cdr3_nt: TGCAGCGTTGACTGGACAGGGGCGGGCACTGAAGCTTTCTTT

clone_size: NA
v_call: TRBV21-1
j_call: TRBJ2-5
d_call: NA
cdr3_aa: CASSTRRGTSGETQYF
cdr3_nt: TGTGCCAGCAGCACCCGAAGGGGGACTAGCGGAGAGACCCAGTACTTC

clone_size: NA
v_call: TRBV7-2
j_call: TRBJ1-5
d_call: NA
cdr3_aa: CASTPTRVGQPQHF
cdr3_nt: TGTGCCAGCACCCCTACCCGGGTAGGACAGCCCCAGCATTTT

clone_size: NA
v_call: TRBV6-5
j_call: TRBJ1-2
d_call: NA
cdr3_aa: CASSQDNGGYTF
cdr3_nt: TGTGCCAGCAGCCAAGACAATGGTGGCTACACCTTC

clone_size: once
v_call: TRBV5-1
j_call: TRBJ2-7
d_call: TRBD2
cdr3_aa: CASSPGIAGSYEQYF
cdr3_nt: TGCGCCAGCAGCCCCGGGATAGCGGGGTCCTACGAGCAGTACTTC

clone_size: once
v_call: TRBV19
j_call: TRBJ1-2
d_call: NA
cdr3_aa: CASSPGTQYGYTF
cdr3_nt: TGTGCCAGTAGTCCCGGGACACAATATGGCTACACCTTC

clone_size: NA
v_call: TRBV7-2
j_call: TRBJ2-1
d_call: NA
cdr3_aa: CASSARGYQGQFF
cdr3_nt: TGTGCCAGCAGCGCCAGGGGCTATCAGGGACAGTTCTTC

clone_size: NA
v_call: TRBV7-2
j_call: TRBJ2-1
d_call: TRBD2
cdr3_aa: CASSPRLAGAEQFF
cdr3_nt: TGTGCCAGCAGCCCCCGACTAGCGGGGGCCGAGCAGTTCTTC

clone_size: NA
v_call: TRBV28
j_call: TRBJ2-6
d_call: NA
cdr3_aa: CASSQGSPTTAGANVLTF
cdr3_nt: TGTGCCAGCTCACAGGGCAGTCCGACGACAGCGGGGGCCAACGTCCTGACTTTC

clone_size: NA
v_call: TRBV5-1
j_call: TRBJ2-5
d_call: TRBD2
cdr3_aa: CASSQSTSGDQETQYF
cdr3_nt: TGCGCCAGCAGCCAGTCGACTAGCGGGGACCAAGAGACCCAGTACTTC

clone_size: NA
v_call: TRBV4-3
j_call: TRBJ1-2
d_call: NA
cdr3_aa: CASSQDFQVGGYTF
cdr3_nt: TGCGCCAGCAGCCAAGATTTTCAGGTTGGGGGCTACACCTTC

clone_size: few
v_call: TRBV4-2
j_call: TRBJ2-5
d_call: TRBD2
cdr3_aa: CASSQDGGARETQYF
cdr3_nt: TGTGCCAGCAGCCAAGACGGGGGGGCTAGGGAGACCCAGTACTTC

clone_size: NA
v_call: TRBV6-5
j_call: TRBJ2-7
d_call: TRBD1
cdr3_aa: CASHRDRVSYEQYF
cdr3_nt: TGTGCCAGCCACCGGGACAGGGTCTCCTACGAGCAGTACTTC

clone_size: NA
v_call: TRBV27
j_call: TRBJ1-3
d_call: NA
cdr3_aa: CASRTTGGAGNTIYF
cdr3_nt: TGTGCCAGCAGGACGACCGGAGGAGCAGGAAACACCATATATTTT

clone_size: NA
v_call: TRBV6-5
j_call: TRBJ2-5
d_call: NA
cdr3_aa: CASSPWMEETQYF
cdr3_nt: TGTGCCAGCAGTCCTTGGATGGAGGAGACCCAGTACTTC

clone_size: NA
v_call: TRBV7-3
j_call: TRBJ2-1
d_call: TRBD2
cdr3_aa: CASSWGLAGEQFF
cdr3_nt: TGTGCCAGCAGCTGGGGACTAGCCGGTGAGCAGTTCTTC

clone_size: NA
v_call: TRBV19
j_call: TRBJ1-1
d_call: NA
cdr3_aa: CASSIYTEAFF
cdr3_nt: TGTGCCAGTAGTATTTATACTGAAGCTTTCTTT